These 18 T cell receptor beta chains share one sample of origin, sequenced in a study of blood T cell repertoires in COVID-19. TCRdb keeps only in-frame clones here, not all; method: immunoSEQ multiplex PCR. The data contain 100,000 to 150,000 clones, roughly three quarters of them singletons. The sequencing sample was made of peripheral blood. The receptor source for this set is a woman in her seventies with acute or convalescent COVID-19.

To note about this clone: Other DNA variants within this sample encode the same CDR3. CDR3 sequence (DNA): TGTGCCAGCAGCCAAGACAGGGGGCTCTATGGCTACACCTTC. It codes for CASSQDRGLYGYTF. The chain employs TRBV3-1 (or the pseudogene TRBV3-2) and TRBJ1-2; 8 bases are a match to TRBD1. From germline, CDR1 is LGHDT and CDR2 YNNKEL (reference sequence). CDR3 size: 14 residues. With 0 bases clipped from V and 4 bases from J, the junction kept 1 base outside the gene matches.

This sequence joins TRBV19 and TRBJ2-5, with 8 nucleotides matching TRBD2. The germline CDR1 and CDR2 sequences are LNHDA and SQIVND (reference sequence). This CDR3 region has 16 residues. V lost 4 bases, J lost 4 bases, and 11 bases stayed unmatched. This CDR3 is CASSTTAGGLGETQYF. The CDR3 DNA reads as TGTGCCAGTAGTACCACTGCGGGAGGTCTTGGAGAGACCCAGTACTTC.

The chain couples TRBV2 to TRBJ1-1, with D tentatively TRBD1 (5 bases). The CDR3 is made up of 15 amino acids. CDR1 is SNHLY, CDR2 FYNNEI, per germline. Trimming took 4 bases from V and 3 from J, leaving 15 bases between them. The CDR3 loop is CASSVDRQYDTEAFF. The DNA of the CDR3 is TGTGCCAGCAGTGTGGACCGACAGTACGACACTGAAGCTTTCTTT.

This clone came up a few times. The gene calls are TRBV5-1 and TRBJ2-5; 11 positions match TRBD2. Losses at the gene ends were 3 bases for V and 5 bases for J; bases not matched to a gene: 6. The CDR3 spans 15 residues. Germline V gene sequence: CDR1 SGHRS, CDR2 YFSETQ. The CDR3 coding sequence is TGCGCCAGCAGCTCTAGTAGCGGGGGGGCTGAGACCCAGTACTTC. Protein product: CASSSSSGGAETQYF.

On this clone: One end of the junction is discordant with germline, which a read error may explain. This chain connects TRBV5-1 to TRBJ1-2, with 7 bases lining up with TRBD1. CDR1 SGHRS and CDR2 YFSETQ come from the germline V gene. CDR3 size: 15 residues. The CDR3 here is CAGSSGQPTNYGYTF. The CDR3 region has the DNA TGCGCCGGCAGCTCGGGACAGCCCACTAACTATGGCTACACCTTC.

The gene calls are TRBV4-3 and TRBJ2-2, with a weak D call TRBD2 (6 bases). Germline CDR1 is LGHNA and CDR2 is YSLEER. This CDR3 is built from 13 residues. Trimming took off 3 bases at V and 7 bases at J, with 9 bases between the two ends. CDR3 nucleotides: TGCGCCAGCAGCCAGGGACTGATCGGGGAGCTGTTTTTT. Encoded protein: CASSQGLIGELFF.

This clone has a single count. V usage is TRBV25-1 and J usage is TRBJ2-5, with a tentative D call TRBD1 (5 bases). Germline V gene sequence: CDR1 MGHDK, CDR2 SYGVNS. V lost 4 bases to trimming and J lost 5 bases, with 14 bases between them. This CDR3 is built from 14 residues. CDR3: CASSAPGPRETQYF. In DNA form, the CDR3 reads TGTGCCAGCAGTGCACCAGGGCCCCGGGAGACCCAGTACTTC.

The genes are TRBV15 and TRBJ2-3; D ambiguous. V was cut by 1 base and J by 0 bases, with 5 bases left in between. There are 14 residues in the CDR3. The germline gives CDR1 LNHNV, CDR2 YYDKDF (reference sequence). CDR3 in amino acids: CATSRARSTDTQYF. The DNA for the CDR3 is TGTGCCACCAGCAGAGCCAGGAGCACAGATACGCAGTATTTT.

V is TRBV10-3 and J is TRBJ2-1, with 7 bases fitting TRBD2. V trimming: 1 base; J trimming: 4 bases; junction bases outside the gene matches: 1. The germline V gene encodes CDR1 ENHRY and CDR2 SYGVKD. There are 14 residues in the CDR3. CDR3 region: CAISELREYNEQFF. The CDR3 DNA reads as TGTGCCATCAGTGAGTTGCGGGAGTACAATGAGCAGTTCTTC.

The chain is built from TRBV27 and TRBJ1-2, with a possible D match to TRBD1 (5 bases). CDR3 size: 14 residues. The V end was cut by 3 bases, the J end by 2 bases, with 10 bases between. From germline, CDR1 is MNHEY and CDR2 SMNVEV (reference sequence). CDR3 DNA: TGTGCCAGCAGTTTTTCTCAGGGAAACTATGGCTACACCTTC. Protein product: CASSFSQGNYGYTF.

The gene calls are TRBV7-9 and TRBJ2-7; D is perhaps TRBD2 (5 bases). The V end was cut by 2 bases, the J end by 4 bases, with 9 bases between. Germline lookup yields CDR1 SEHNR and CDR2 FQNEAQ (reference sequence). The CDR3 sequence is 13 residues long. The CDR3, as DNA: TGTGCCAGCAGCTTATACAAGCGGTACGAGCAGTACTTC. Encoded protein: CASSLYKRYEQYF.

V and J are TRBV2 and TRBJ2-6; D is perhaps TRBD1 (6 bases). Trimming shortened V by 6 bases and J by 2 bases, and 11 bases separated the two germline ends. CDR1 and CDR2 from the germline V gene are SNHLY and FYNNEI. This CDR3 region has 15 residues. CDR3 nucleotides: TGTGCCAGCAGCCTTACAGGGACTGGGGCCAACGTCCTGACTTTC. It is translated as CASSLTGTGANVLTF.

The chain joins TRBV9 to TRBJ2-2, with D perhaps TRBD1 (6 bases). Germline V gene sequence: CDR1 SGDLS, CDR2 YYNGEE. V gave up 2 bases and J gave up 1 base, with 15 bases separating them. The CDR3 covers 17 residues. The CDR3 sequence is CASSVLPQGGNTGELFF. The CDR3, as DNA: TGTGCCAGCAGCGTCCTCCCCCAAGGGGGGAACACCGGGGAGCTGTTTTTT. The full variable domain, completed using reference TRBV9 and TRBJ2-2, is DSGVTQTPKHLITATGQRVTLRCSPRSGDLSVYWYQQSLDQGLQFLIQYYNGEERAKGNILERFSAQQFPDLHSELNLSSLELGDSALYFCASSVLPQGGNTGELFFGEGSRLTVL.

The chain has TRBV4-3 and TRBJ1-1, with a weak D call TRBD1 (6 bases). Germline V CDR1 and CDR2: LGHNA, YSLEER. Trimming pared 3 bases from V and 6 bases from J, leaving 11 bases between. The CDR3 is 13 residues long. The DNA for the CDR3 is TGCGCCAGCAGCCATGAACCAGGGGCTGAAGCTTTCTTT. Amino acids: CASSHEPGAEAFF.

The chain links TRBV10-3 to TRBJ2-2; TRBD1 aligns across 9 bases. The V and J ends lost 5 bases and 3 bases, in that order; junction bases with no gene match: 7. The germline V gene has CDR1 ENHRY and CDR2 SYGVKD. The CDR3 length is 16 residues. CDR3 in amino acids: CAISFAGQGDTGELFF. The CDR3 coding sequence is TGTGCCATCAGTTTCGCGGGACAGGGCGACACCGGGGAGCTGTTTTTT.

This clone was seen repeatedly, ten times or more. The chain uses TRBV2 and TRBJ2-1; D possibly corresponds to TRBD2 (6 bases). Germline CDR1 and CDR2: SNHLY and FYNNEI. V gave up 1 base and J gave up 1 base, with 11 bases separating them. The CDR3 spans 16 residues. CDR3 sequence (DNA): TGTGCCAGCAGTGAAGGGGGCGGGGCATCCTACAATGAGCAGTTCTTC. Its translation is CASSEGGGASYNEQFF.

This chain uses TRBV2 with TRBJ2-7; 7 bases are a match to TRBD2. Germline CDR1 SNHLY, CDR2 FYNNEI. Trimming cost V 2 bases and J 1 base; bases outside gene matches: 2. The CDR3 runs 14 residues. CDR3 residues: CASSESGVSYEQYF. CDR3 nucleotides: TGTGCCAGCAGTGAAAGCGGGGTTTCCTACGAGCAGTACTTC.

CDR3 sequence reads: CAISRDRAGNTIYF. The CDR3, as DNA: TGTGCCATCAGTCGGGACAGGGCTGGAAACACCATATATTTT. V gene TRBV10-3 combines with J gene TRBJ1-3; 9 bases match TRBD1. CDR1 and CDR2 (germline): ENHRY, SYGVKD. This CDR3 spans 14 amino acids. V trimming: 5 bases; J trimming: 2 bases; junction bases outside the gene matches: 1.